This T cell receptor (beta chain) was captured in a study of OX40 agonist ivuxolimab in advanced cancers. TCRdb keeps only in-frame clones here, not all; method: immunoSEQ multiplex PCR. The sample consists of approximately 67,000 clones, 80% to 90% of them appearing once. CDR3 length: 14 amino acids. From germline, CDR1 is LNHNV and CDR2 YYDKDF (reference sequence). V trimming: 5 bases; J trimming: 6 bases; junction bases outside the gene matches: 7. Sequenced here: CD4+ or CD8+ T cells sorted from blood, sampled in a trial of the OX40 agonist ivuxolimab. The gene calls are TRBV15 and TRBJ1-5, with 7 nucleotides matching TRBD1. The source of this sequence is an adult with an advanced solid tumor such as melanoma, head and neck, liver or kidney cancer. DNA for the CDR3: TGTGCCACCAGCGGGACAGAGATCAGTCAGCCCCAGCATTTT. Its translation: CATSGTEISQPQHF. Together with reference TRBV15 and TRBJ1-5, the CDR3 gives the full variable domain: DAMVIQNPRYQVTQFGKPVTLSCSQTLNHNVMYWYQQKSSQAPKLLFHYYDKDFNNEADTPDNFQSRRPNTSFCFLDIRSPGLGDTAMYLCATSGTEISQPQHFGDGTRLSIL.